This T cell receptor (beta chain) was sequenced during a study of PD-1 blockade in classical Hodgkin lymphoma. Looking at the study overall: Treatment was intravenous nivolumab, 3 mg/kg every 2 weeks, until progression. Overall study findings and caveats: The study reported lower baseline TCR diversity in newly diagnosed patients than in healthy donors. Exclusion was the outcome for patients who began nivolumab under 1 year after ASCT. It was CD4+ TCR diversity, not CD8+, that rose significantly by C4D1.

Each patient experienced a relapse that followed autologous stem cell transplantation, and brentuximab vedotin exposure varied. From thawed PBMCs, CD4+ T cells were purified using magnetic negative selection. On this clone itself: What it recognizes is unknown.

The germline gives CDR1 MDHEN, CDR2 SYDVKM. J lost 4 bases, V lost 8 bases, and 6 bases had no gene match. This CDR3 region has 13 residues. The protocol was immunoSEQ multiplex PCR, while the TCRdb copy is restricted to in-frame clones and leaves out a portion. This table holds 10,000 to 15,000 clones, approximately 87% found once. This material consisted of CD4+ T cells from blood, taken at baseline. V and J are TRBV28 and TRBJ2-7; 9 bases are shared with TRBD2. The TCR was taken from a human donor with classical Hodgkin lymphoma. In DNA form, the CDR3 reads TGTGCCAGCGAACTAGCGGGTAGATACGAGCAGTACTTC. Protein product: CASELAGRYEQYF. Full variable domain (outside the CDR3, taken from reference TRBV28 and TRBJ2-7): DVKVTQSSRYLVKRTGEKVFLECVQDMDHENMFWYRQDPGLGLRLIYFSYDVKMKEKGDIPEGYSVSREKKERFSLILESASTNQTSMYLCASELAGRYEQYFGPGTRLTVT.